This TCR beta chain originates from a study of blood T cell repertoires in COVID-19. Study-wide context: Spain, Italy and the United States supplied samples that represented acute and convalescent COVID-19. T cells, B-cell-depleted T cells, or PBMCs provided the cDNA or gDNA that served as material.

Germline CDR1 and CDR2: MGHRA and YSYEKL. The CDR3 has 15 residues. V was clipped by 1 base and J by 5 bases; unmatched bases: 3. Original data processing: Reference gene primer amplification gave nucleated cell count estimates. Sequenced by immunoSEQ multiplex PCR; TCRdb stores in-frame clones only, minus some. V, J and clone size derive from that table, while D and trimming were established from the DNA sequence. The data show approximately 110,000 clones, 86% seen once. Sequences were obtained from peripheral blood. The chain joins TRBV4-1 to TRBJ2-2, with 8 nucleotides matching TRBD2. This TCR came from a human donor in a cohort sampled during active COVID-19. Here the CDR3 DNA reads TGCGCCAGCAGCCAAGTGGGACTAGGTACCGGGGAGCTGTTTTTT. As protein: CASSQVGLGTGELFF.